This entry features one TCR beta chain sequence. Its specificity is unknown. This entry belongs to a study of OX40 agonist ivuxolimab in advanced cancers. Germline assignment: CDR1 MNHEY and CDR2 SVGAGI. V lost 5 bases to trimming and J lost 5 bases, with 9 bases between them. The CDR3 totals 13 residues. The assay was immunoSEQ multiplex PCR, and TCRdb's table has in-frame clones only and misses some. This sample has 80,000 to 85,000 clones, with 86% found just once. Study-level points and caveats: At doses 0.1 to 3.0 mg/kg, CD4+ and CD8+ clones expanded. In the expanded peripheral T cells, antigen specificity was never determined.

The TCR was taken from an adult with an advanced solid tumor such as melanoma, head and neck, liver or kidney cancer. Sample: CD4+ or CD8+ T cells sorted from blood, taken in a trial of the OX40 agonist ivuxolimab. The chain links TRBV6-5 to TRBJ1-4, with no clear D. This CDR3 is CASSTGSNEKLFF. For the CDR3, the DNA is TGTGCCAGCAGTACCGGGTCGAATGAAAAACTGTTTTTT.